These 20 T cell receptor beta chains came from one sample sequenced in a study of T cell repertoires in cytomegalovirus infection. These TCRs are of unknown antigen specificity. TCRdb fed the reads into MiXCR, producing one record per CDR3 protein. The sample yields around 47,000 distinct CDR3 sequences, about 18% seen once. Specimen: CD8+ T cells from cultured PBMCs, collected from culture after CMV antigen stimulation. These receptors were collected from a human donor in good health (CMV status not recorded). Some clones in this sample may be carry-over from other donors' samples.

This chain connects TRBV7-9 to TRBJ2-7; 11 bases match TRBD1. V shed 2 bases and J 4 bases; nucleotides not matched to a gene: 4. CDR1 and CDR2 (germline): SEHNR, FQNEAQ (reference sequence). The CDR3 sequence is 15 residues long. The CDR3 reads CASSLTGTGGYEQYF. In DNA form, the CDR3 reads TGTGCCAGCAGCTTAACCGGGACAGGGGGGTACGAGCAGTACTTC.

The V call is TRBV11-1, the J call TRBJ2-7; TRBD1 matches 7 bases. V shed 4 bases and J 4 bases; nucleotides not matched to a gene: 13. CDR3 length equals 16 residues. The V gene's germline CDR1 is SGHAT and CDR2 FQDESV (reference sequence). The CDR3 sequence is CASSSPTGINPYEQYF. CDR3 nucleotides: TGTGCCAGCAGCTCGCCGACAGGGATCAACCCTTACGAGCAGTACTTC.

This clonotype was seen a single time. The rearrangement joins TRBV5-4 to TRBJ1-2; D remains ambiguous. CDR3 size: 13 residues. Germline lookup yields CDR1 SGHNT and CDR2 YYREEE (reference sequence). Trimming took 5 bases from V and 8 from J, leaving 16 bases between them. The CDR3 loop reads CASRVNGESGYTF. In DNA form, the CDR3 reads TGTGCCAGCAGGGTGAACGGGGAATCGGGCTACACCTTC. The full variable domain, rest sourced from reference TRBV5-4 and TRBJ1-2, is ETGVTQSPTHLIKTRGQQVTLRCSSQSGHNTVSWYQQALGQGPQFIFQYYREEENGRGNFPPRFSGLQFPNYSSELNVNALELDDSALYLCASRVNGESGYTFGSGTRLTVV.

Only a few counts were recorded for this clonotype. CDR3 sequence: CASSLGQGAHYSPLHF. The CDR3 region has the DNA TGTGCCAGCAGTTTAGGACAGGGGGCTCATTATTCACCCCTCCACTTT. J is TRBJ1-6 and V is TRBV5-5, with 11 nucleotides matching TRBD1. Losses at the gene ends were 5 bases for V and 8 bases for J; bases not matched to a gene: 9. The CDR3 contains 16 residues. Germline-derived CDR1 and CDR2 are SGHKS and YYEKEE (reference sequence).

This clonotype has a handful of counts. The gene calls are TRBV28 and TRBJ2-1, with a weak D call TRBD2 (6 bases). The germline V gene encodes CDR1 MDHEN and CDR2 SYDVKM. Trimming took 5 bases from V and 5 from J, leaving 19 bases between them. The CDR3 length is 16 residues. The CDR3 DNA reads TGTGCCAGCAGTCCGGTCCGGAGGGAATTCCACAATGAGCAGTTCTTC. This encodes CASSPVRREFHNEQFF.

This chain joins TRBV12-3 or TRBV12-4 and TRBJ1-2; D is undetermined. V shed 6 bases and J shed 5 bases, with 10 bases lying between them. The CDR3 is made up of 12 amino acids. The DNA of the CDR3 is TGTGCCAGCAGCCTGGGTTTATATGGCTACACCTTC. Translated, it gives CASSLGLYGYTF.

V is TRBV7-9 and J is TRBJ1-5; TRBD1 matches 11 bases. The CDR3 length is 17 residues. J was trimmed by 1 base and V by 5 bases; bases with no gene match: 7. In germline, CDR1 is SEHNR, CDR2 FQNEAQ (reference sequence). In DNA, the CDR3 is TGTGCCAGCAGCGTTGGGACAGGGGGATGGAGCAATCAGCCCCAGCATTTT. This sequence encodes CASSVGTGGWSNQPQHF.

This chain links TRBV6-8 with TRBJ1-1; 10 bases align to TRBD1. CDR1 and CDR2 from the germline V gene are MNHGY and SAAAGT. With 8 bases clipped from V and 3 bases from J, the junction kept 6 bases outside the gene matches. This CDR3 contains 14 residues. The CDR3 loop reads CASPKTGGYTEAFF. CDR3 bases: TGTGCCAGCCCTAAGACAGGGGGCTACACTGAAGCTTTCTTT.

CDR3 sequence reads: CASSSEGGPAYEQYF. The CDR3 DNA follows: TGTGCCAGCAGCTCCGAGGGGGGCCCCGCGTACGAGCAGTACTTC. The V gene is TRBV7-2, the J gene TRBJ2-7, with D possibly called TRBD1 or TRBD2 (6 bases each). The CDR3 has 15 residues. CDR1 is SGHTA and CDR2 is FQGNSA in the germline V gene. V lost 4 bases and J lost 4, with 17 bases in between.

This clonotype was detected only a few times. The rearrangement links TRBV7-6 to TRBJ2-5, with TRBD2 matching over 8 bases. The germline V gene encodes CDR1 SGHVS and CDR2 FNYEAQ. V dropped 2 bases and J dropped 4; count of bases not matched to a gene: 9. The CDR3 loop spans 16 amino acids. The CDR3 is CASSLSGGGLGETQYF. The CDR3 nucleotides are TGTGCCAGCAGCTTAAGTGGCGGGGGGCTCGGAGAGACCCAGTACTTC.

V usage is TRBV28 and J usage is TRBJ2-2, with 13 nucleotides matching TRBD2. This CDR3 spans 21 amino acids. Per the germline V gene, CDR1 is MDHEN and CDR2 is SYDVKM. J lost 5 bases, V lost 3 bases, and 18 bases had no gene match. The DNA of the CDR3 is TGTGCCAGCAGTTTTCCACAAGCCCCGAGGACTAGCGGGGGTGATACCGGGGAGCTGTTTTTT. It is translated as CASSFPQAPRTSGGDTGELFF.

This chain uses TRBV19 with TRBJ2-1; TRBD2 matches 11 bases. This CDR3 has 14 residues. The germline CDR1 and CDR2 sequences are LNHDA and SQIVND (reference sequence). The V gene end was trimmed by 7 bases and the J gene end by 5 bases; junction bases not matched to a gene: 4. CDR3 DNA sequence: TGTGCCAGTAAACCGGGACTAGCGGACAATGAGCAGTTCTTC. Its protein product is CASKPGLADNEQFF.

This clonotype was seen repeatedly, ten times or more. The rearrangement links TRBV7-2 to TRBJ2-3; possible D gene TRBD2, 7 bases. The CDR3 consists of 14 residues. Germline V CDR1 and CDR2: SGHTA, FQGNSA. V was trimmed by 3 bases and J by 4 bases, leaving 11 bases between them. CDR3 DNA: TGTGCCAGCAGCTTCGGGGGGCGAGCAGATACGCAGTATTTT. Encoded protein: CASSFGGRADTQYF.

CDR3 nucleotides: TGCGCCAGCAGCTTGGCCGGGATCCTATCGGGGACTGAAGCTTTCTTT. Translating it yields CASSLAGILSGTEAFF. The chain couples TRBV5-1 to TRBJ1-1; D is ambiguous. The germline V gene has CDR1 SGHRS and CDR2 YFSETQ. The CDR3 spans 16 residues. V was trimmed by 0 bases and J by 5 bases, leaving 17 bases between them. Based on the CDR3 plus reference TRBV5-1 and TRBJ1-1, the full variable domain is KAGVTQTPRYLIKTRGQQVTLSCSPISGHRSVSWYQQTPGQGLQFLFEYFSETQRNKGNFPGRFSGRQFSNSRSEMNVSTLELGDSALYLCASSLAGILSGTEAFFGQGTRLTVV.

A few counts support this clonotype. The CDR3 DNA reads TGTGCCAGCAGCTTAGGCCAGTTTACCAACAATGAGCAGTTCTTC. It translates to CASSLGQFTNNEQFF. The chain joins TRBV7-6 to TRBJ2-1; no definite D call. The V and J ends lost 1 base and 5 bases respectively, with 12 bases between them. CDR3 length: 15 residues. In germline, CDR1 is SGHVS, CDR2 FNYEAQ. Complete variable domain (other parts from reference TRBV7-6 and TRBJ2-1): GAGVSQSPRYKVTKRGQDVALRCDPISGHVSLYWYRQALGQGPEFLTYFNYEAQQDKSGLPNDRFSAERPEGSISTLTIQRTEQRDSAMYRCASSLGQFTNNEQFFGPGTRLTVL.

V is TRBV2 and J is TRBJ1-2; D is unresolved. The V end was cut by 5 bases, the J end by 1 base, with 14 bases between. The germline V gene encodes CDR1 SNHLY and CDR2 FYNNEI. The CDR3 length is 15 residues. CDR3 bases: TGTGCCAGCAGTTTTGACGGAAGCTATAACTATGGCTACACCTTC. Its protein is CASSFDGSYNYGYTF. The complete variable domain, with remaining parts taken from reference TRBV2 and TRBJ1-2, reads EPEVTQTPSHQVTQMGQEVILRCVPISNHLYFYWYRQILGQKVEFLVSFYNNEISEKSEIFDDQFSVERPDGSNFTLKIRSTKLEDSAMYFCASSFDGSYNYGYTFGSGTRLTVV.

Only a few counts were recorded for this clonotype. The V call is TRBV27, the J call TRBJ2-5; the D gene is possibly TRBD1 (6 bases). V was trimmed by 2 bases and J by 5 bases, leaving 9 bases between them. CDR1 is MNHEY and CDR2 is SMNVEV in the germline V gene (reference sequence). This CDR3 has 13 residues. Here the CDR3 reads CASSLSRGETQYF. Written as DNA, the CDR3 is TGTGCCAGCAGTTTAAGCAGGGGCGAGACCCAGTACTTC.

The J gene is TRBJ1-1, the V gene TRBV2, with D perhaps matching TRBD1 (6 bases). The V end lost 6 bases, the J end lost 4 bases, and 24 bases lay between the germline ends. CDR1 is SNHLY, CDR2 FYNNEI, per germline. The CDR3 runs 17 residues. In nucleotides, the CDR3 is TGTGCCAGCAGGGGCCCCGGGACATTCGACAAGGGCACTGAAGCTTTCTTT. Translated, it gives CASRGPGTFDKGTEAFF.

The chain employs TRBV7-9 and TRBJ1-6; no reliable D call. The CDR3 contains 15 residues. CDR1 and CDR2 from the germline V gene are SEHNR and FQNEAQ (reference sequence). Trimming removed 6 bases from V and 6 bases from J, with 15 bases in between. CDR3 residues: CASSRGVRTNSPLHF. CDR3 nucleotide sequence: TGTGCCAGCAGTCGAGGTGTCAGAACTAATTCACCCCTCCACTTT. Full variable domain (rest looked up from reference TRBV7-9 and TRBJ1-6): DTGVSQNPRHKITKRGQNVTFRCDPISEHNRLYWYRQTLGQGPEFLTYFQNEAQLEKSRLLSDRFSAERPKGSFSTLEIQRTEQGDSAMYLCASSRGVRTNSPLHFGNGTRLTVT.

This clonotype was counted only a few times. The V gene is TRBV9, the J gene TRBJ1-1; D may be TRBD1 (6 bases). Germline CDR1 and CDR2: SGDLS and YYNGEE. V lost 2 bases, J lost 8 bases, and 10 bases lay in between. The CDR3 loop spans 12 amino acids. The CDR3 bases are TGTGCCAGCAGCGTCCCGGGACAAGAAGCTTTCTTT. Its translation: CASSVPGQEAFF.